Presented here are 22 T cell receptor beta chains from one specimen sequenced in a study of blood T cell repertoires in COVID-19. The data were produced by immunoSEQ multiplex PCR, yet TCRdb's version contains in-frame clones alone and is incomplete. This table holds roughly 190,000 clones, about 85% found once. Sequencing input: peripheral blood. Receptors were obtained from a man in his 60s with active or convalescent COVID-19.

This sequence joins TRBV3-1 (or the pseudogene TRBV3-2) and TRBJ1-1; possible D gene TRBD1, 5 bases. The CDR3 has 11 residues. V lost 4 bases and J lost 6, with 6 bases in between. Per germline, CDR1 LGHDT and CDR2 YNNKEL (reference sequence). In nucleotides, the CDR3 is TGTGCCAGCAGCCGGGACTCTGAAGCTTTCTTT. This gives the protein CASSRDSEAFF.

This chain connects TRBV5-1 to TRBJ2-1; 13 bases fit TRBD2. Per germline, CDR1 SGHRS and CDR2 YFSETQ. V trimming: 2 bases; J trimming: 0 bases; junction bases outside the gene matches: 5. The CDR3 length is 18 residues. CDR3 residues: CASSFTSGGAFSYNEQFF. CDR3 coding DNA: TGCGCCAGCAGCTTTACTAGCGGGGGGGCCTTCTCCTACAATGAGCAGTTCTTC. Full variable domain (remainder filled in from reference TRBV5-1 and TRBJ2-1): KAGVTQTPRYLIKTRGQQVTLSCSPISGHRSVSWYQQTPGQGLQFLFEYFSETQRNKGNFPGRFSGRQFSNSRSEMNVSTLELGDSALYLCASSFTSGGAFSYNEQFFGPGTRLTVL.

The chain recombines TRBV3-1 (or the pseudogene TRBV3-2) with TRBJ1-2; the D is unclear. V lost 1 base to trimming and J lost 4 bases, with 4 bases between them. The germline V gene encodes CDR1 LGHDT and CDR2 YNNKEL (reference sequence). The CDR3 has 12 amino acids. The CDR3 here is CASSQGIYGYTF. As DNA, the CDR3 is TGTGCCAGCAGCCAAGGTATCTATGGCTACACCTTC.

In this sample, this clone turned up a few times. The chain combines TRBV18 with TRBJ1-1; no clear D. The germline V and J ends were trimmed by 2 bases and 3 bases, with 16 bases remaining between them. This CDR3 spans 16 amino acids. Germline loops: CDR1 KGHSH, CDR2 LQKENI. In DNA, the CDR3 is TGTGCCAGCTCACCAAACCGGGGTACGTGGGACACTGAAGCTTTCTTT. Translating gives CASSPNRGTWDTEAFF.

The chain combines TRBV29-1 with TRBJ2-7; 8 bases are shared with TRBD2. V lost 5 bases and J lost 3; bases outside the gene matches: 6. CDR3 length equals 13 residues. Per germline, CDR1 SQVTM and CDR2 ANQGSEA. The CDR3 nucleotides are TGCAGCGTTTATAGCGGGGAGGTCTACGAGCAGTACTTC. Amino acid sequence: CSVYSGEVYEQYF.

The CDR3, as DNA: TGCGCCAGCAGTGCGGGGTTTGCCTACGAGCAGTACTTC. This translates into CASSAGFAYEQYF. The J gene is TRBJ2-7, the V gene TRBV10-1, with D perhaps matching TRBD2 (5 bases). The V end lost 4 bases, the J end lost 2 bases, and 9 bases lay between the germline ends. This CDR3 comprises 13 residues. Per germline, CDR1 WNHNN and CDR2 SYGVQD (reference sequence).

J is TRBJ1-6 and V is TRBV12-3 or TRBV12-4; the D is unclear. With 2 bases removed from V and 10 bases from J, the gap between germline ends came to 6 bases. The CDR3 covers 12 residues. Here the CDR3 DNA reads TGTGCCAGCAGTTTACTGCGGTCACCCCTCCACTTT. As protein: CASSLLRSPLHF.

The chain joins TRBV2 to TRBJ2-5; TRBD1 agrees at 7 bases. CDR3 length: 14 residues. The trim removed 1 base at V and 4 bases at J, leaving 3 bases unmatched. Looked up from germline, CDR1 is SNHLY and CDR2 is FYNNEI. Here the CDR3 DNA reads TGTGCCAGCAGTGAAGGAGGGGGCAGAGAGACCCAGTACTTC. It encodes CASSEGGGRETQYF.

The chain recombines TRBV24-1 with TRBJ2-1; possible D gene TRBD1, 5 bases. CDR3 length equals 15 residues. The V and J ends lost 5 bases and 5 bases respectively, with 15 bases between them. The germline V gene has CDR1 KGHDR and CDR2 SFDVKD. The CDR3 is CATSGNRQTHNEQFF. The CDR3 nucleotides read TGTGCCACCAGTGGAAACAGACAGACCCACAATGAGCAGTTCTTC.

V and J are TRBV6-1 and TRBJ2-7, with 7 bases aligning to TRBD1. This CDR3 has 16 amino acids. Losses at the gene ends were 1 base for V and 2 bases for J; bases not matched to a gene: 8. Germline-derived CDR1 and CDR2 are MNHNS and SASEGT. The CDR3 DNA is TGTGCCAGCAGTGAAGGGTTGGGGCAGGGGGCCTACGAGCAGTACTTC. Amino acid sequence: CASSEGLGQGAYEQYF.

The chain joins TRBV29-1 to TRBJ2-5; TRBD1 matches at 9 bases. With V trimmed by 6 bases and J by 4 bases, 3 bases remained unmatched. The CDR3 spans 12 residues. Germline-derived CDR1 and CDR2 are SQVTM and ANQGSEA. CDR3 region: CSVDRGGETQYF. The DNA of the CDR3 is TGCAGCGTGGACAGGGGAGGAGAGACCCAGTACTTC.

The V gene is TRBV12-3 or TRBV12-4, the J gene TRBJ2-7; weak D call: TRBD2 (5 bases). V lost 3 bases and J lost 5, with 11 bases in between. The CDR3 contains 13 residues. The CDR3 loop reads CASSFEGSDEQYF. The CDR3 nucleotides read TGTGCCAGCAGTTTTGAGGGATCCGACGAGCAGTACTTC.

The chain employs TRBV5-5 and TRBJ2-3; no clear D. The CDR3 loop spans 14 amino acids. Germline loops: CDR1 SGHKS, CDR2 YYEKEE (reference sequence). The V and J ends lost 0 bases and 5 bases respectively, with 10 bases between them. The CDR3 nucleotides are TGTGCCAGCAGCTTGGAAGTAGCAGAAGATACGCAGTATTTT. Amino acid sequence: CASSLEVAEDTQYF.

The V and J genes are TRBV4-1 and TRBJ1-4; tentatively, D is TRBD1 (6 bases). CDR3 length equals 14 residues. Germline V gene data show CDR1 as MGHRA and CDR2 as YSYEKL. V was pared by 4 bases and J by 9 bases, with 15 bases between. The CDR3 region has the DNA TGCGCCAGCAGCCTTACCGGGACAATGCAAAAACTGTTTTTT. This encodes CASSLTGTMQKLFF.

The chain joins TRBV6-1 to TRBJ1-2; 11 bases line up with TRBD1. V gave up 4 bases and J gave up 4 bases; unmatched junction bases: 8. This CDR3 has 16 residues. Per the germline V gene, CDR1 is MNHNS and CDR2 is SASEGT. CDR3 loop: CASSVRDRGFGYGYTF. As DNA, the CDR3 is TGTGCCAGCAGTGTCCGGGACAGGGGGTTCGGCTATGGCTACACCTTC.

The V gene is TRBV6-1, the J gene TRBJ2-5; 11 bases match TRBD2. CDR1 is MNHNS, CDR2 SASEGT, per germline. The V segment lost 1 base and the J segment 4 bases; nucleotides outside the gene matches: 8. The CDR3 is made up of 17 amino acids. The CDR3 spells CASSEELAGVYRETQYF. Here the CDR3 DNA reads TGTGCCAGCAGTGAAGAACTAGCGGGGGTTTATCGAGAGACCCAGTACTTC.

CDR3 sequence (DNA): TGTGCCAGCAGCCAAGAAGGCGGGCAGTACTTC. The encoded protein is CASSQEGGQYF. V gene TRBV3-1 (or the pseudogene TRBV3-2) combines with J gene TRBJ2-7; D ambiguous. Trimming removed 0 bases at V and 9 bases at J, with 6 bases between. Germline values: CDR1 LGHDT, CDR2 YNNKEL (reference sequence). CDR3 size: 11 residues.

In this sample, this clone turned up a few times. The V gene is TRBV2, the J gene TRBJ1-1; D gene unclear. Germline CDR1 reads SNHLY; CDR2 reads FYNNEI. Deletions cut 8 bases from V and 1 base from J, with 11 bases between. The CDR3 length is 13 residues. CDR3 protein: CASGSLSNTEAFF. CDR3 in DNA: TGTGCCAGCGGGAGTTTGTCGAACACTGAAGCTTTCTTT.

The V and J genes are TRBV30 and TRBJ2-2, with a tentative D call TRBD1 (5 bases). CDR3 size: 13 residues. V lost 0 bases and J lost 6, with 8 bases in between. Germline V gene lookup returns CDR1 GTSNPN and CDR2 SVGIG (reference sequence). CDR3 residues: CAWSVQDPGELFF. CDR3 DNA: TGTGCCTGGAGTGTACAGGATCCCGGGGAGCTGTTTTTT.

The gene calls are TRBV29-1 and TRBJ1-2; D is unresolved. The ends were cut back, 8 bases at V and 8 bases at J, with 15 bases in the middle. This CDR3 contains 11 residues. Germline V CDR1 and CDR2: SQVTM, ANQGSEA. The chain's CDR3 is CSTGRSEGYTF. DNA of the CDR3: TGCAGCACGGGGAGGTCGGAGGGCTACACCTTC.

V and J are TRBV9 and TRBJ2-5; 8 bases are shared with TRBD1. This CDR3 has 16 amino acids. Per the germline V gene, CDR1 is SGDLS and CDR2 is YYNGEE. Trimming removed 3 bases from V and 5 bases from J; junction bases left unmatched: 12. The CDR3 DNA reads as TGTGCCAGCAGCGAAACCGGGACAGGAGACGGGGAGACCCAGTACTTC. This codes for CASSETGTGDGETQYF.

Only a few counts were recorded for this clone. The rearrangement uses TRBV4-1 and TRBJ2-7; 9 nucleotides agree with TRBD2. This CDR3 contains 14 residues. CDR1 and CDR2 (germline): MGHRA, YSYEKL. With V trimmed by 1 base and J by 2 bases, 0 bases remained unmatched. CDR3 protein: CASSQASGAYEQYF. The DNA of the CDR3 is TGCGCCAGCAGCCAAGCTAGCGGGGCCTACGAGCAGTACTTC.